This is a list of T cell receptor beta chains from one sample in a study of T cell responses to AZD1222 COVID-19 vaccine. Sequenced by immunoSEQ multiplex PCR; TCRdb stores in-frame clones only, minus some. Of 150,000 to 200,000 clones listed, 85% to 95% are singletons. The sequencing used peripheral blood, collected on day 0 of AZD1222 vaccination. These receptors were taken from an adult in good health. Both conserved end residues are part of each CDR3. The D gene is left open where the match is weak. Clone size is shown for a subset of rows, as once, few, many or a class of expanded clone.

d_call	v_call	j_call	clone_size	cdr3_aa	cdr3_nt
TRBD1	TRBV27	TRBJ2-1	NA	CASSPTGAEQFF	TGTGCCAGCAGCCCCACAGGGGCTGAGCAGTTCTTC
NA	TRBV10-3	TRBJ1-4	NA	CAISDLKGTNATNEKLFF	TGTGCCATCAGTGACCTTAAGGGAACGAATGCAACTAATGAAAAACTGTTTTTT
NA	TRBV30	TRBJ2-6	NA	CAWGGPSGANVLTF	TGTGCCTGGGGCGGTCCCTCTGGGGCCAACGTCCTGACTTTC
NA	TRBV3-1/TRBV3-2	TRBJ1-4	NA	CASSQTGRSGEKLFF	TGTGCCAGCAGCCAAACAGGGAGGAGTGGTGAAAAACTGTTTTTT
NA	TRBV6-2/TRBV6-3	TRBJ1-2	NA	CASSSLAGGYTF	TGTGCCAGCAGTTCTCTGGCGGGAGGCTACACCTTC
NA	TRBV7-3	TRBJ1-1	few	CASSPLDRGTEAFF	TGTGCCAGCAGCCCGCTTGACAGAGGCACTGAAGCTTTCTTT
NA	TRBV6-4	TRBJ1-1	NA	CASSDNRETFF	TGTGCCAGCAGTGACAACAGGGAGACTTTCTTT
TRBD1	TRBV9	TRBJ2-7	NA	CASSADRQGGYEQYF	TGTGCCAGCAGCGCAGATAGACAGGGGGGCTACGAGCAGTACTTC
NA	TRBV15	TRBJ2-7	NA	CATSSGDSYEQYF	TGTGCCACCAGCAGTGGAGACTCCTACGAGCAGTACTTC
NA	TRBV2	TRBJ1-2	NA	CASSEGTGYTF	TGTGCCAGCAGTGAAGGTACTGGCTACACCTTC
NA	TRBV9	TRBJ1-6	once	CASSESHREGNSPLHF	TGTGCCAGCAGCGAGAGCCACAGGGAAGGCAATTCACCCCTCCACTTT
TRBD2	TRBV7-2	TRBJ2-5	NA	CASRHRVAGEETQYF	TGTGCCAGCAGGCACAGGGTAGCGGGGGAAGAGACCCAGTACTTC
TRBD2	TRBV5-4	TRBJ2-5	NA	CATKPGGIGIQETQYF	TGTGCCACCAAACCGGGGGGGATTGGCATACAAGAGACCCAGTACTTC
NA	TRBV2	TRBJ1-4	NA	CASSYRRTTNEKLFF	TGTGCCAGCAGCTACCGACGGACAACTAATGAAAAACTGTTTTTT
TRBD2	TRBV19	TRBJ2-5	NA	CASSPQRGAWETQYF	TGTGCCAGTAGTCCCCAGCGGGGGGCCTGGGAGACCCAGTACTTC
NA	TRBV2	TRBJ1-5	NA	CASNQVFNQPQHF	TGTGCCAGCAATCAAGTGTTCAATCAGCCCCAGCATTTT
NA	TRBV2	TRBJ1-4	NA	CASRRGVTNEKLFF	TGTGCCAGCCGACGAGGGGTAACTAATGAAAAACTGTTTTTT
NA	TRBV11-3	TRBJ2-7	NA	CASSLCGFYEQYF	TGTGCCAGCAGCTTATGTGGGTTCTACGAGCAGTACTTC
NA	TRBV7-9	TRBJ1-5	NA	CASSLGTANQPQHF	TGTGCCAGCAGCTTAGGGACAGCGAATCAGCCCCAGCATTTT
TRBD1	TRBV5-1	TRBJ1-2	NA	CASSIGQGNYGYTF	TGCGCCAGCAGCATTGGACAGGGTAACTATGGCTACACCTTC
NA	TRBV11-2	TRBJ1-2	NA	CASSFEGADGYTF	TGTGCCAGCAGCTTCGAAGGGGCAGATGGCTACACCTTC
TRBD1	TRBV5-1	TRBJ2-2	once	CASSLATPGQNPAGELFF	TGCGCCAGCAGCTTGGCCACACCGGGACAGAACCCCGCCGGGGAGCTGTTTTTT
NA	TRBV10-2	TRBJ2-5	NA	CASRGGRLGYQETQYF	TGCGCCAGTAGAGGGGGGCGACTGGGGTATCAAGAGACCCAGTACTTC
NA	TRBV19	TRBJ2-3	NA	CASRRDPTDTQYF	TGTGCCAGTAGGCGGGACCCCACAGATACGCAGTATTTT
NA	TRBV5-1	TRBJ1-1	NA	CASSLGGDTEAFF	TGCGCCAGCAGCTTGGGAGGGGACACTGAAGCTTTCTTT